One and the same sample provided the 29 T cell receptor beta chains below, sequenced in a study of T cells in localized non-small cell lung cancer. Profiled with immunoSEQ multiplex PCR; TCRdb holds only in-frame clones, not every one. The table lists roughly 86,000 clones, 70% to 90% of them singletons, with 2.5% to 3% in the top ten. The source material was peripheral blood, sampled before any cancer treatment. The receptors shown here come from a man aged 35 to 69 with stage I lung adenocarcinoma.

As to this clone: At one boundary the junction diverges from the germline segment, which might be a read error. The sample holds other DNA sequences that translate to the same CDR3. V is TRBV7-7 and J is TRBJ2-7, with D tentatively TRBD1 (6 bases). The length of the CDR3 is 14 residues. Germline V gene lookup returns CDR1 SSHAT and CDR2 FNYEAQ (reference sequence). CDR3 coding DNA: TGTGCTAGCAGCTCCCTCGGGACATTTGGAGAGCAGTACTTC. Its translation: CASSSLGTFGEQYF.

The gene calls are TRBV5-6 and TRBJ2-7, with 14 bases identical to TRBD2. There are 16 residues in the CDR3. The ends lost 3 bases at V and 4 bases at J; junction bases unmatched: 6. CDR1 and CDR2 (germline): SGHDT, YYEEEE. The CDR3 DNA is TGTGCCAGCAGCTCGACTAGCGGGAGGGCCTTGTACGAGCAGTACTTC. Translating it yields CASSSTSGRALYEQYF. Filled out from reference TRBV5-6 and TRBJ2-7, the complete variable domain reads DAGVTQSPTHLIKTRGQQVTLRCSPKSGHDTVSWYQQALGQGPQFIFQYYEEEERQRGNFPDRFSGHQFPNYSSELNVNALLLGDSALYLCASSSTSGRALYEQYFGPGTRLTVT.

This clone was counted only a few times. The J gene is TRBJ1-1, the V gene TRBV15, with D perhaps TRBD1 (5 bases). The length of the CDR3 is 14 residues. Trimming removed 0 bases from V and 7 bases from J, with 12 bases in between. Germline-derived CDR1 and CDR2 are LNHNV and YYDKDF (reference sequence). As DNA, the CDR3 is TGTGCCACCAGCAGAGAGTTAAGCGGGGGTGAAGCTTTCTTT. Its translation: CATSRELSGGEAFF.

The chain recombines TRBV18 with TRBJ2-1; 8 bases agree with TRBD1. Trimming took 6 bases from V and 0 from J; bases not matched to a gene: 4. This CDR3 region has 15 residues. The germline gives CDR1 KGHSH, CDR2 LQKENI. The CDR3 spells CASSPGQVSYNEQFF. CDR3 bases: TGTGCCAGCTCCCCGGGACAGGTCTCCTACAATGAGCAGTTCTTC.

This chain uses TRBV5-1 with TRBJ2-3; 9 positions match TRBD1. With 4 bases clipped from V and 6 bases from J, the junction kept 6 bases outside the gene matches. CDR1 and CDR2 from the germline V gene are SGHRS and YFSETQ. The length of the CDR3 is 14 residues. CDR3 nucleotides: TGCGCCAGCAGCCCGACAGGGGGGGTGGATACGCAGTATTTT. Translated, it gives CASSPTGGVDTQYF.

The gene calls are TRBV6-5 and TRBJ2-7; D is possibly TRBD2 (6 bases). This CDR3 region has 15 residues. Germline V gives CDR1 MNHEY, CDR2 SVGAGI. V was cut by 4 bases and J by 3 bases, with 16 bases left in between. Here the CDR3 DNA reads TGTGCCAGCAGTTTCCCGGGACGGGGGAGCTACGAGCAGTACTTC. Translating it yields CASSFPGRGSYEQYF.

The chain joins TRBV5-4 to TRBJ2-7, with D unclear. The germline V and J ends were trimmed by 3 bases and 3 bases, with 16 bases remaining between them. CDR3 length: 15 amino acids. Germline CDR1 is SGHNT and CDR2 is YYREEE (reference sequence). The DNA for the CDR3 is TGTGCCAGCAGCTCCGCCGGCCCGCGCAGCTACGAGCAGTACTTC. The encoded protein is CASSSAGPRSYEQYF.

The J gene is TRBJ2-5, the V gene TRBV29-1, with 8 bases fitting TRBD1. This CDR3 comprises 12 residues. CDR1 and CDR2 (germline): SQVTM, ANQGSEA. V shed 7 bases, J shed 4 bases, and the junction held 5 bases outside the gene matches. The DNA for the CDR3 is TGCAGCGCTCTCGGACAGGGAGAGACCCAGTACTTC. It is translated as CSALGQGETQYF.

The V call is TRBV11-3, the J call TRBJ2-3; 10 nucleotides line up with TRBD2. Germline assignment: CDR1 SGHNT and CDR2 YENEEA. J was trimmed by 5 bases and V by 4 bases; bases with no gene match: 9. The CDR3 has 16 residues. CDR3 nucleotide sequence: TGTGCCAGCAGCTCCCGAGCGGGGGGGCGGGTAGATACGCAGTATTTT. As protein: CASSSRAGGRVDTQYF.

This clone is a singleton in its sample. The gene calls are TRBV9 and TRBJ1-2; 7 bases agree with TRBD1. The CDR3 has 15 amino acids. From germline, CDR1 is SGDLS and CDR2 YYNGEE. After removal of 4 bases from V and 4 bases from J, the junction contained 10 bases not matched to a gene. This CDR3 reads CASSSGGIAGYGYTF. In DNA form, the CDR3 reads TGTGCCAGCAGCTCAGGGGGGATTGCCGGCTATGGCTACACCTTC.

The chain combines TRBV5-4 with TRBJ2-5; weak D call: TRBD2 (6 bases). Per the germline V gene, CDR1 is SGHNT and CDR2 is YYREEE (reference sequence). Trimming removed 4 bases from V and 5 bases from J, with 18 bases in between. This CDR3 is 15 amino acids long. CDR3 sequence (DNA): TGTGCCAGCAGCCCATCACGGGACTTGAAGGAGACCCAGTACTTC. Amino acid sequence: CASSPSRDLKETQYF.

V and J are TRBV19 and TRBJ1-1, with D perhaps TRBD1 (5 bases). Germline V gives CDR1 LNHDA, CDR2 SQIVND (reference sequence). V was clipped by 2 bases and J by 3 bases, with 16 bases between them. The CDR3 covers 16 residues. The CDR3 loop reads CASSIPLSRGDTEAFF. The CDR3 region has the DNA TGTGCCAGTAGTATACCCCTCTCTAGGGGAGACACTGAAGCTTTCTTT.

About this clone: Germline and junction disagree at one end, which may indicate a read error. This chain uses TRBV19 with TRBJ2-2; the D call may be TRBD1 or TRBD2 (6 bases each). Germline assignment: CDR1 LNHDA and CDR2 SQIVND (reference sequence). The CDR3 runs 16 residues. The CDR3, as DNA: TGTTCCAGTAAAAACAAGGGGGGAACGACCACCGGGGAGCTGTTTTTT. Protein: CSSKNKGGTTTGELFF.

The genes are TRBV29-1 and TRBJ1-1; D is uncertain. The germline V gene encodes CDR1 SQVTM and CDR2 ANQGSEA. V shed 5 bases and J shed 1 base, with 11 bases lying between them. The CDR3 is made up of 13 amino acids. CDR3 region: CSVCETPNTEAFF. DNA for the CDR3: TGCAGCGTTTGCGAGACACCGAACACTGAAGCTTTCTTT.

In this sample, this clone turned up a few times. The genes are TRBV6-5 and TRBJ1-2; 7 bases line up with TRBD1. The V gene end was trimmed by 6 bases and the J gene end by 3 bases; junction bases not matched to a gene: 10. CDR3 length: 15 residues. In germline, CDR1 is MNHEY, CDR2 SVGAGI. CDR3 in DNA: TGTGCCAGCAGGCGTACATCCGGGACAGACTATGGCTACACCTTC. Its protein is CASRRTSGTDYGYTF.

This clone was counted once. The chain carries TRBV27 and TRBJ2-1; 16 bases fit TRBD2. V gave up 2 bases and J gave up 12 bases; unmatched junction bases: 7. CDR3 length: 16 residues. Germline loops: CDR1 MNHEY, CDR2 SMNVEV (reference sequence). CDR3 amino acids: CASSLAGTSGGVRQFF. The DNA of the CDR3 is TGTGCCAGCAGTTTAGCCGGGACTAGCGGGGGGGTAAGGCAGTTCTTC.

For the CDR3, the DNA is TGCAGCGTTGAAAGATTGGGGGCGGGAGGTGAAGAGACCCAGTACTTC. Protein product: CSVERLGAGGEETQYF. This rearrangement joins TRBV29-1 to TRBJ2-5; 8 bases line up with TRBD2. Germline V CDR1 and CDR2: SQVTM, ANQGSEA. The CDR3 extends over 16 amino acids. J was trimmed by 3 bases and V by 2 bases; bases with no gene match: 11.

V and J are TRBV7-8 and TRBJ2-3; perhaps TRBD2 as D (7 bases). Germline CDR1 is SGHVS and CDR2 is FQNEAQ. V was trimmed by 1 base and J by 0 bases, leaving 11 bases between them. The CDR3 covers 16 residues. The CDR3 nucleotides read TGTGCCAGCAGCTTAGGTGGGGGGGCTAGCACAGATACGCAGTATTTT. It codes for CASSLGGGASTDTQYF.

The chain combines TRBV15 with TRBJ1-1; 7 positions agree with TRBD1. CDR3 size: 20 residues. Germline trimming cut 1 base from V and 5 bases from J; bases unmatched to any gene: 22. Germline V CDR1 and CDR2: LNHNV, YYDKDF (reference sequence). The CDR3 loop is CATSRVSIRGPIDRWTEAFF. CDR3 coding DNA: TGTGCCACCAGCAGAGTTTCGATTAGGGGGCCGATTGACAGATGGACTGAAGCTTTCTTT.

The chain recombines TRBV29-1 with TRBJ2-1; D may be TRBD2 (6 bases). Germline CDR1 and CDR2: SQVTM and ANQGSEA. The ends were cut back, 4 bases at V and 3 bases at J, with 19 bases in the middle. The CDR3 loop spans 16 amino acids. The CDR3 region is CSVASGLPGDYNEQFF. DNA for the CDR3: TGCAGCGTTGCCAGCGGGCTTCCCGGGGACTACAATGAGCAGTTCTTC.

As DNA, the CDR3 is TGTGCCAGCAGCAAACGAGCTGACAGGGGGCAAGATGGCTACACCTTC. As protein: CASSKRADRGQDGYTF. The chain employs TRBV21-1 and TRBJ1-2; TRBD1 was called by the table and not checked on the DNA. TRBV21-1 is tagged as a pseudogene. This CDR3 is 16 amino acids long.

V gene TRBV5-1 combines with J gene TRBJ2-1; the match to TRBD1 covers 7 bases. CDR3 length equals 14 residues. J lost 8 bases, V lost 2 bases, and 7 bases had no gene match. The germline CDR1 and CDR2 sequences are SGHRS and YFSETQ. CDR3 nucleotides: TGCGCCAGCAGCTTAAGGGGGCCAGATCATGAGCAGTTCTTC. Amino acid sequence: CASSLRGPDHEQFF.

The rearrangement uses TRBV7-8 and TRBJ2-7; 7 positions agree with TRBD2. CDR1 and CDR2 from the germline V gene are SGHVS and FQNEAQ. After removal of 5 bases from V and 4 bases from J, the junction contained 5 bases not matched to a gene. This CDR3 comprises 13 residues. The CDR3 here is CASSLNSGYEQYF. The CDR3 nucleotides read TGTGCCAGCAGCCTCAATAGCGGGTACGAGCAGTACTTC.

The chain carries TRBV5-4 and TRBJ2-7; 14 positions agree with TRBD2. In germline, CDR1 is SGHNT, CDR2 YYREEE (reference sequence). This CDR3 is built from 15 residues. With 4 bases clipped from V and 7 bases from J, the junction kept 7 bases outside the gene matches. CDR3 region: CASSPTSGRAWEQYF. CDR3 DNA: TGTGCCAGCAGCCCGACTAGCGGGAGGGCCTGGGAGCAGTACTTC. Combining the CDR3 with reference TRBV5-4 and TRBJ2-7 gives the whole variable domain ETGVTQSPTHLIKTRGQQVTLRCSSQSGHNTVSWYQQALGQGPQFIFQYYREEENGRGNFPPRFSGLQFPNYSSELNVNALELDDSALYLCASSPTSGRAWEQYFGPGTRLTVT.

The chain recombines TRBV5-6 with TRBJ2-5; possibly TRBD1 for D (6 bases). Trimming shortened V by 4 bases and J by 0 bases, and 16 bases separated the two germline ends. The CDR3 runs to 16 residues. CDR1 is SGHDT and CDR2 is YYEEEE in the germline V gene. CDR3 amino acids: CASSIRTESYQETQYF. In DNA, the CDR3 is TGTGCCAGCAGCATTCGGACAGAAAGCTACCAAGAGACCCAGTACTTC. Complete variable domain (other parts from reference TRBV5-6 and TRBJ2-5): DAGVTQSPTHLIKTRGQQVTLRCSPKSGHDTVSWYQQALGQGPQFIFQYYEEEERQRGNFPDRFSGHQFPNYSSELNVNALLLGDSALYLCASSIRTESYQETQYFGPGTRLLVL.

The rearrangement uses TRBV19 and TRBJ2-1; the match to TRBD2 covers 8 bases. CDR3 length: 14 amino acids. CDR1 and CDR2 (germline): LNHDA, SQIVND (reference sequence). The V and J ends lost 8 bases and 9 bases, in that order; junction bases with no gene match: 12. The CDR3 DNA reads TGTGCCAGTGGAAGCGGGAGCAAGGTCAGTGAGCAGTTCTTC. Encoded protein: CASGSGSKVSEQFF.

This clone has a handful of counts. The genes are TRBV5-1 and TRBJ2-5; maybe TRBD2 (5 bases). Trimming pared 4 bases from V and 5 bases from J, leaving 24 bases between. Germline-derived CDR1 and CDR2 are SGHRS and YFSETQ. The CDR3 is 17 amino acids. In DNA, the CDR3 is TGCGCCAGCAGCCGAGAGAAGGGCCCTACGGGGTTTGAGACCCAGTACTTC. Amino acids: CASSREKGPTGFETQYF.

The genes are TRBV4-2 and TRBJ1-1; a possible D gene is TRBD1 (5 bases). Germline V CDR1 and CDR2: LGHNA, YNFKEQ. V was shortened by 1 base and J by 4 bases, with 7 bases between the two germline ends. The CDR3 is 13 amino acids. CDR3 protein: CASSQARGTEAFF. The CDR3 nucleotides are TGTGCCAGCAGCCAAGCGAGGGGCACTGAAGCTTTCTTT.

The genes are TRBV27 and TRBJ2-3; the match to TRBD1 covers 7 bases. The CDR3 totals 16 residues. V lost 6 bases, J lost 1 base, and 10 bases stayed unmatched. From germline, CDR1 is MNHEY and CDR2 SMNVEV (reference sequence). In DNA, the CDR3 is TGTGCCAGCAGACCAACGGGACAGCCACGCACAGATACGCAGTATTTT. Encoded protein: CASRPTGQPRTDTQYF.